These T cell receptor beta chains were read from a single sample in a study of HIV-infected patients and healthy controls. TCRdb independently ran MiXCR on the 5' RACE reads; one entry per CDR3 protein. Altogether under 20,000 distinct CDR3 sequences are present, almost 9% being singletons, with the ten largest covering about 2.6%. The sequencing input was blood. These TCRs come from an adult in good health. The CDR3 runs from the conserved cysteine through the conserved F or W. The order of the fields is J gene, D gene, V gene, CDR3 length, clone size, CDR3 protein, CDR3 DNA. The D gene is left open where the match is weak. Only some rows state a clone size, as once, few, many or a class for expanded clones.

TRBJ2-5	NA	TRBV29-1	11	medium-sized	CSAGGEETQYF	TGCAGCGCAGGAGGAGAAGAGACCCAGTACTTC
TRBJ2-1	NA	TRBV29-1	14	NA	CSVGDLSSYNEQFF	TGCAGCGTTGGAGATCTTAGTTCCTACAATGAGCAGTTCTTC
TRBJ2-5	NA	TRBV5-6	15	medium-sized	CASSTGHRIQETQYF	TGTGCCAGCAGCACGGGACACCGAATCCAAGAGACCCAGTACTTC
TRBJ1-5	NA	TRBV3-1	13	medium-sized	CASSQSINQPQHF	TGTGCCAGCAGCCAATCCATCAATCAGCCCCAGCATTTT
TRBJ1-1	NA	TRBV6-5	14	many	CASSYVASNTEAFF	TGTGCCAGCAGTTACGTGGCTTCAAACACTGAAGCTTTCTTT
TRBJ2-7	NA	TRBV6-5	14	many	CASSPSTIPYEQYF	TGTGCCAGCAGTCCTAGTACTATACCCTACGAGCAGTACTTC
TRBJ1-4	TRBD1	TRBV11-2	15	many	CASRSPGQGNEKLFF	TGTGCCAGCAGATCCCCGGGACAGGGGAATGAAAAACTGTTTTTT
TRBJ2-7	TRBD1	TRBV10-3	14	few	CAIYAGTGGNEQYF	TGTGCCATTTATGCCGGGACAGGGGGCAACGAGCAGTACTTC
TRBJ1-3	NA	TRBV5-1	15	many	CASSLEGTIGNTIYF	TGCGCCAGCAGCTTGGAGGGTACCATTGGAAACACCATATATTTT
TRBJ2-3	TRBD1	TRBV4-3	15	NA	CASSQLTGVTDTQYF	TGCGCCAGCAGCCAACTTACAGGGGTCACAGATACGCAGTATTTT
TRBJ2-3	TRBD2	TRBV11-1	13	medium-sized	CASGKGLATTQYF	TGTGCCAGCGGTAAAGGACTAGCGACCACGCAGTATTTT
TRBJ2-7	TRBD2	TRBV20-1	16	many	CSAEGTSEGRRHEQYF	TGCAGTGCTGAAGGGACTAGCGAAGGTCGGCGCCACGAGCAGTACTTC
TRBJ2-7	NA	TRBV7-7	13	medium-sized	CASSLVVDDEQYF	TGTGCCAGCAGCTTAGTAGTAGACGACGAGCAGTACTTC